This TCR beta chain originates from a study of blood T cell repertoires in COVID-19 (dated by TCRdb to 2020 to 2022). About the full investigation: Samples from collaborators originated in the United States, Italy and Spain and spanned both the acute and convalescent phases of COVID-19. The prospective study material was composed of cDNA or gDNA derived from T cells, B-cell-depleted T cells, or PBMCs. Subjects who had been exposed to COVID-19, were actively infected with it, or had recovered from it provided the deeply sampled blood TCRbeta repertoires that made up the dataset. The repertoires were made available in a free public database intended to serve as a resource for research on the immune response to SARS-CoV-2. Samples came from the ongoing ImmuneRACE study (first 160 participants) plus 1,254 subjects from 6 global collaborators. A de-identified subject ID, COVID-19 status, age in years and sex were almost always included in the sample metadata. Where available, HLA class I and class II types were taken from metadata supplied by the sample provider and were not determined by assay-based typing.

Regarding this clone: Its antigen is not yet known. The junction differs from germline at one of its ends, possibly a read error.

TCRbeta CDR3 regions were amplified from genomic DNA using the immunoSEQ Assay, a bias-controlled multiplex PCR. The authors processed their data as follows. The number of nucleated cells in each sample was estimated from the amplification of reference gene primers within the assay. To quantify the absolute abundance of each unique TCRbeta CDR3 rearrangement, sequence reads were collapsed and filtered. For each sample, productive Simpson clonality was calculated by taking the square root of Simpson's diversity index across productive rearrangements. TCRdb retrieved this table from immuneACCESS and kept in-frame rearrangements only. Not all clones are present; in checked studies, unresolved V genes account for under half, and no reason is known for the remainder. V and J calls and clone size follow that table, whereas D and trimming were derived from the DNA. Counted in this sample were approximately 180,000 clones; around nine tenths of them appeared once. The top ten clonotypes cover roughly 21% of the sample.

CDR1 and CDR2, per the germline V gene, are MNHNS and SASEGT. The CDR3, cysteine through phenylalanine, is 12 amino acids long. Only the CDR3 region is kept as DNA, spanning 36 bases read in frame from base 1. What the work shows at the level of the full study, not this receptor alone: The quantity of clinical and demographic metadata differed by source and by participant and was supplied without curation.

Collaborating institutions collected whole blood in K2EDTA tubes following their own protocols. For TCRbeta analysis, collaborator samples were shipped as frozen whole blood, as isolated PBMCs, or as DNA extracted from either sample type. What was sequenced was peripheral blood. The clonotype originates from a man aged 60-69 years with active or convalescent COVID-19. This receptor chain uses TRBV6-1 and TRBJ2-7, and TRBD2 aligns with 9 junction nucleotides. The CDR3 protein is CASSELAGPLDF. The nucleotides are TGTGCCAGCAGTGAACTAGCGGGACCCTTGGACTTC.